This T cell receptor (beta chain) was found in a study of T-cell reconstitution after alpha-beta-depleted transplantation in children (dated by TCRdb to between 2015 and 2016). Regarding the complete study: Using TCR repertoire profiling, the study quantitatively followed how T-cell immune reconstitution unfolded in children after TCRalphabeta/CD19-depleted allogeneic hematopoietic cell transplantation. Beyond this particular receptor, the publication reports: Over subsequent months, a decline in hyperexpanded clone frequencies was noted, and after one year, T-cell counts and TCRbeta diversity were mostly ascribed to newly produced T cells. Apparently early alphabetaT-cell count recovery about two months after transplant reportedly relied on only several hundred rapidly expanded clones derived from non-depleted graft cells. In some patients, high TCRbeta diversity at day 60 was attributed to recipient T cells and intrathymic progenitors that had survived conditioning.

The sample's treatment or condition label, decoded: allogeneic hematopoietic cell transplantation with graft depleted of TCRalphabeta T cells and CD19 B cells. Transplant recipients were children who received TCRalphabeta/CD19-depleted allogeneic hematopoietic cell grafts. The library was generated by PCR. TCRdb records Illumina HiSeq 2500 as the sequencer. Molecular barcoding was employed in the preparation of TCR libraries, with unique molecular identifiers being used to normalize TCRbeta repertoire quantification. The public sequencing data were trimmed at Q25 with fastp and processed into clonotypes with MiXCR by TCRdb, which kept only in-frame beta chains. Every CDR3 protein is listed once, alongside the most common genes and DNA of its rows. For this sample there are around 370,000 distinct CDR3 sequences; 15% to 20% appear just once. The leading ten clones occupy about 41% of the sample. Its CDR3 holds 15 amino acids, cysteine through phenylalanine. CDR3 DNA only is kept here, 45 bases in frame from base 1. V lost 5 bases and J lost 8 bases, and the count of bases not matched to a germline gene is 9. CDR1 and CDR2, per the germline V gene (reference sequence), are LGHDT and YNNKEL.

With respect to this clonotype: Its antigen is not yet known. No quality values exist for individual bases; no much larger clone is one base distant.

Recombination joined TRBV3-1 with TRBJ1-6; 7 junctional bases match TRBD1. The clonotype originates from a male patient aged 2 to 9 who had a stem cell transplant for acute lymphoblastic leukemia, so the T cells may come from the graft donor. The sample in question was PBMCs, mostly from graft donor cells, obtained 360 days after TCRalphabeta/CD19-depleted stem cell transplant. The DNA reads TGTGCCAGCAGCAACCTTGGGACAGCCGATTCACCCCTCCACTTT. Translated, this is CASSNLGTADSPLHF. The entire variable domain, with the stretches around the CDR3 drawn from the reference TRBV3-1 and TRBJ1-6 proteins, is DTAVSQTPKYLVTQMGNDKSIKCEQNLGHDTMYWYKQDSKKFLKIMFSYNNKELIINETVPNRFSPKSPDKAHLNLHINSLELGDSAVYFCASSNLGTADSPLHFGNGTRLTVT.